This T cell receptor beta chain was sequenced for a study of T cell responses to AZD1222 COVID-19 vaccine (dated by TCRdb to about 2021). For the study in its entirety: A total of 230 to 250 trial participants underwent TCR sequencing, of whom 200 to 220 received two doses of AZD1222 and about 26 received two doses of the MenACWY control vaccine. Trial participants were enrolled by age into subgroups of 18-55, 56-69 and 70-plus years, and around 150, 28 and 57 TCR-sequenced participants, respectively, were included in these subgroups.

The CDR3 regions of human TCRbeta chains were subjected to immunosequencing. As for the original processing: Repertoire TCRs were matched against a reference library of SARS-CoV-2-specific TCRs generated with the MIRA antigen-specificity platform. Breadth was defined as the fraction of unique TCRs that were SARS-CoV-2-associated. Depth was defined as the fraction of total T cells that were SARS-CoV-2-associated. Using the MIRA data, each spike-specific TCR was mapped to the spike region that the TCR reacts to and placed in a CD4 or CD8 class. Log10-transformed breadth and depth values were compared by one-way ANOVA with Sidak's multiple comparisons tests. TCRdb stores this immuneACCESS table with in-frame sequences only. Part of the clones is absent; in the studies checked, under half of the shortfall reflects unresolved V genes, and no reason is known for the rest. That table supplies the V and J calls and clone size; D and trimming were determined from the DNA. This sample lists about 91,000 clones; about 90% were detected once. The ten top clones hold about 3.4% of the sample.

Broader findings and caveats from the paper: Because no day 14 peak-response samples were available, the repertoires could be characterized only after the peak T cell response. Nearly half of unique spike-specific TCRs reportedly recognized epitopes outside regions mutated in the B.1.351 and B.1.1.7 variants. Conclusions about previously exposed vaccinees are limited, since just a handful of AZD1222 recipients were seropositive for SARS-CoV-2 at baseline. The vaccine-associated CD4 TCRs covered the entire spike protein, and the dominant responses fell in regions 160-218 and 743-854. A significant rise in spike-specific TCR breadth and depth was observed after two AZD1222 doses relative to day 0 and relative to MenACWY recipients. In the small 56-69-year group, the increase in depth fell short of significance, most likely because of low power. Participants were mostly white British and included more females than males, and it was suggested by the authors that clonal diversity may have been underestimated.

Of note for this clone: The target of this receptor is not known. No much larger clone exists at a distance of one base, and base qualities are not known.

What the time point label conveys for this sample: about 28 days (+/-7) after the second vaccine dose. Because spike-specific TCR depth and breadth did not differ between the two schedules, AZD1222 recipients who got a second dose at roughly 4 weeks were pooled with those who got a second dose at roughly 12 weeks. Vaccinee samples were obtained from the UK trials COV001 and COV002, which included a single-blind randomized controlled phase 2/3 trial of AZD1222 (ChAdOx1 nCoV-19) in healthy adults. For TCRbeta chain sequencing, PBMC samples were collected from trial participants at day 0 and at day 28 after the second dose. This specimen was peripheral blood, taken 28 days after the second AZD1222 dose. The receptor was isolated from an adult who received the AZD1222 COVID-19 vaccine.

The DNA reads as follows: TGTGCCAGCAGTGAAGGAACGGGGGGGACCTACAATGAGCAGTTCTTC. Its translation is CASSEGTGGTYNEQFF. This receptor chain uses TRBV2 and TRBJ2-1; 8 junctional bases match TRBD2. The CDR3 sequence holds 16 residues, the cysteine and phenylalanine included. The DNA shown is the 48-base CDR3, in frame from base 1. CDR1 and CDR2, looked up from the germline V gene, are SNHLY and FYNNEI. V and J are trimmed by 1 base and 2 bases, and the gene matches miss 4 bases of the junction.